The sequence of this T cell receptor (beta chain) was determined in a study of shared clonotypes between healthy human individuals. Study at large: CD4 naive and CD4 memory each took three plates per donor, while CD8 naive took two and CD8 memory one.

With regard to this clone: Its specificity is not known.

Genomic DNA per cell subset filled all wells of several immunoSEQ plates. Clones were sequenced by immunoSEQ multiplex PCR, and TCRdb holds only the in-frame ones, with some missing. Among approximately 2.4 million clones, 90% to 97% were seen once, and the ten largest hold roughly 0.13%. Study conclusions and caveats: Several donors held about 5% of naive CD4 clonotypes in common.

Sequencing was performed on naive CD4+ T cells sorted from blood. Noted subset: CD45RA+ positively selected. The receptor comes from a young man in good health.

The CDR3 protein is CASSYSTGGGTEAFF. In DNA form, the CDR3 reads TGTGCCAGCAGTTACTCGACGGGGGGAGGCACTGAAGCTTTCTTT. The rearrangement uses TRBV6-5 and TRBJ1-1, with D perhaps matching TRBD1 (5 bases). V was trimmed by 0 bases and J by 4 bases, leaving 12 bases between them. The V gene's germline CDR1 is MNHEY and CDR2 SVGAGI. This CDR3 has 15 amino acids.